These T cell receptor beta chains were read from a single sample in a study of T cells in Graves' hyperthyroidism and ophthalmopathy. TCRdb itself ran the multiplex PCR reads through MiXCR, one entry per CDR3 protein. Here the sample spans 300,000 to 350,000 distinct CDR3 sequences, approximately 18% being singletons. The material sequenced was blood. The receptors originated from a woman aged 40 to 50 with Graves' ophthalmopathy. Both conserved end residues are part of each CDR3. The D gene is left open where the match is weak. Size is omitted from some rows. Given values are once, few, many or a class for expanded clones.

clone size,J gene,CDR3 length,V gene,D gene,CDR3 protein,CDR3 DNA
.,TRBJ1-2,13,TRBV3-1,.,CASSQEDNYGYTF,TGTGCCAGCAGCCAAGAAGATAACTATGGCTACACCTTC
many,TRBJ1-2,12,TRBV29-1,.,CSVEGQVAGYTF,TGCAGCGTTGAAGGGCAAGTCGCGGGCTACACCTTC
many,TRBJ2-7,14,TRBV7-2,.,CASSLGVGPYEQYF,TGTGCCAGCAGCTTAGGGGTAGGGCCCTACGAGCAGTACTTC
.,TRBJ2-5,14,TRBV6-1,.,CANRHDPDAATQYF,TGTGCCAACAGACACGATCCGGACGCCGCGACCCAGTACTTC
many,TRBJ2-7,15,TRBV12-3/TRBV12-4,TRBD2,CASSWGSGRPYEQYF,TGTGCCAGCAGTTGGGGTAGCGGGAGACCCTACGAGCAGTACTTC
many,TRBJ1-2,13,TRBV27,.,CASSLSVYYGYTF,TGTGCCAGCAGTTTGTCAGTTTACTATGGCTACACCTTC
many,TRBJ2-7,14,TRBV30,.,CAWSRSGSSYEQYF,TGTGCCTGGAGCCGGAGTGGTAGCTCCTACGAGCAGTACTTC
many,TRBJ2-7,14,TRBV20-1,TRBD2,CSARGTSGSYEQYF,TGCAGTGCTAGAGGGACTAGCGGGAGTTACGAGCAGTACTTC
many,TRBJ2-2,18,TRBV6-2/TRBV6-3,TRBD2,CASSYIGSGRAGTGELFF,TGTGCCAGCAGTTACATAGGTAGCGGGAGGGCCGGGACCGGGGAGCTGTTTTTT
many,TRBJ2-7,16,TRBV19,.,CASSISLARSSYEQYF,TGTGCCAGTAGTATCTCGCTAGCGAGGAGCTCCTACGAGCAGTACTTC
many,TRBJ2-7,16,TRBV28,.,CASRLTLGTGPAEQYF,TGTGCCAGCAGGCTGACCCTTGGCACAGGGCCAGCCGAGCAGTACTTC
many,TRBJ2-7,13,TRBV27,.,CASSWSETYEQYF,TGTGCCAGCAGTTGGTCAGAAACCTACGAGCAGTACTTC
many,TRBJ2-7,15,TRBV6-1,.,CASSESTSASYEQYF,TGTGCCAGCAGTGAATCGACGTCGGCATCCTACGAGCAGTACTTC
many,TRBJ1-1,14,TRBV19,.,CASSSGAAGTEAFF,TGTGCCAGTAGCTCTGGGGCTGCCGGCACTGAAGCTTTCTTT
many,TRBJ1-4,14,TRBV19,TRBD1,CASRDRDGNEKLFF,TGTGCCAGCAGGGACAGGGACGGTAATGAAAAACTGTTTTTT
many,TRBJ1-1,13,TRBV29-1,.,CSVRIRSDTEAFF,TGCAGCGTTCGTATCAGGAGTGACACTGAAGCTTTCTTT
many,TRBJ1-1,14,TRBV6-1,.,CASSELGVGTEAFF,TGTGCCAGCAGTGAACTAGGGGTGGGCACTGAAGCTTTCTTT
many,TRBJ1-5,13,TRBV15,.,CATSRVAGQPQHF,TGTGCCACCAGCAGAGTGGCGGGACAGCCCCAGCATTTT
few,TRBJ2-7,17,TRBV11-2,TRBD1,CASSLSGTGDFPYEQYF,TGTGCCAGCAGCCTGTCCGGGACAGGGGATTTCCCCTACGAGCAGTACTTC
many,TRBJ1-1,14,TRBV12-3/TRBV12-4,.,CASSSPFREGEAFF,TGTGCCAGCAGTTCCCCGTTCCGGGAGGGGGAAGCTTTCTTT
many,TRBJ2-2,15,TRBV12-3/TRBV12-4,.,CASSLREKNTGELFF,TGTGCCAGCAGTTTACGTGAGAAAAACACCGGGGAGCTGTTTTTT
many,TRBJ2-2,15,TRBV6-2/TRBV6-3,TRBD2,CASSSGTSVTGELFF,TGTGCCAGCAGTTCCGGGACTAGCGTTACCGGGGAGCTGTTTTTT
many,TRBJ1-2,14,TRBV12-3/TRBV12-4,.,CASSPTGLSDGYTF,TGTGCCAGCAGTCCGACAGGTTTGAGCGATGGCTACACCTTC
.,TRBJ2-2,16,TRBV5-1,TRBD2,CASSKTSAKSTGELFF,TGCGCCAGCAGCAAGACTAGCGCGAAGTCCACCGGGGAGCTGTTTTTT
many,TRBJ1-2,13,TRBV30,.,CAWSAGGDYGYTF,TGTGCCTGGAGTGCGGGGGGTGACTATGGCTACACCTTC
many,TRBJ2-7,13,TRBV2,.,CASSDRVIDEQYF,TGTGCCAGCAGTGATAGGGTGATCGACGAGCAGTACTTC
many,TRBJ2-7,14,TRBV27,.,CASRSSGSSYEQYF,TGTGCCAGCAGGAGTAGCGGCAGCTCCTACGAGCAGTACTTC
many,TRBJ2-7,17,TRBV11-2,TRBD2,CASSSWTSGSGAYEQYF,TGTGCCAGCAGCTCCTGGACTAGCGGGAGTGGAGCCTACGAGCAGTACTTC
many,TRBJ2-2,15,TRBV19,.,CASSAQHTNTGELFF,TGTGCCAGTAGCGCCCAGCACACGAACACCGGGGAGCTGTTTTTT
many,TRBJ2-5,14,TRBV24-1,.,CATSDRYLAGAQYF,TGTGCCACCAGTGATCGGTACCTTGCTGGGGCCCAGTACTTC
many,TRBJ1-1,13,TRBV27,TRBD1,CASSWDSNTEAFF,TGTGCCAGCAGTTGGGACAGCAACACTGAAGCTTTCTTT
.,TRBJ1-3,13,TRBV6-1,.,CASSPSPGNTIYF,TGTGCCAGCTCCCCCTCGCCTGGAAACACCATATATTTT
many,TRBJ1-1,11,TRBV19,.,CASSIWTEAFF,TGTGCCAGTAGTATCTGGACTGAAGCTTTCTTT
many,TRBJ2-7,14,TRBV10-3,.,CAISESLKSYEQYF,TGTGCCATCAGTGAGTCGCTCAAATCCTACGAGCAGTACTTC
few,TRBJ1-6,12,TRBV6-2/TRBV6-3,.,CASTETNSPLHF,TGTGCCAGCACCGAAACGAATTCACCCCTCCACTTT
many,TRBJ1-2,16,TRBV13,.,CASSLAPDRTNYGYTF,TGTGCCAGCAGCTTAGCCCCCGACAGAACTAACTATGGCTACACCTTC
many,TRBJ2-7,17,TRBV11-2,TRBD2,CASSLRTSGGKVYEQYF,TGTGCCAGCAGCCTTCGGACTAGCGGGGGTAAGGTCTACGAGCAGTACTTC
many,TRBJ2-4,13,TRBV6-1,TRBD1,CASSGTGINIQYF,TGTGCCAGCAGCGGGACAGGGATAAACATTCAGTACTTC
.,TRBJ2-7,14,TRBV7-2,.,CASSGRDKWFEQYF,TGTGCCAGCAGCGGCCGGGACAAATGGTTCGAGCAGTACTTC
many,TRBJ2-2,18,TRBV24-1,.,CATSDSPRKGGGAGELFF,TGTGCCACCAGTGATTCACCACGCAAAGGGGGAGGTGCCGGGGAGCTGTTTTTT
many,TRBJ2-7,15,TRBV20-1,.,CSARVRDLSSYEQYF,TGCAGTGCTAGAGTTCGAGACTTATCCTCCTACGAGCAGTACTTC
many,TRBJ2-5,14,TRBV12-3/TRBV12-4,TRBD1,CASTRTGFGETQYF,TGTGCCAGCACCCGGACAGGGTTCGGGGAGACCCAGTACTTC
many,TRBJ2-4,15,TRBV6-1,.,CASSEASDSKNIQYF,TGTGCCAGCAGTGAAGCATCAGACTCAAAAAACATTCAGTACTTC
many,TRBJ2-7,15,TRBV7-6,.,CASSLASGASYEQYF,TGTGCCAGCAGCTTAGCGTCAGGGGCGAGCTACGAGCAGTACTTC
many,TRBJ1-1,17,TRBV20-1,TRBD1,CSARPLRTGGSHTEAFF,TGCAGTGCTAGACCCCTAAGGACAGGGGGATCGCACACTGAAGCTTTCTTT
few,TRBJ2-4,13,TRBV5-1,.,CASSLDPKNIQYF,TGCGCCAGCAGCTTGGATCCGAAAAACATTCAGTACTTC
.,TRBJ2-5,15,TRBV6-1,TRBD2,CASSKTSGDQETQYF,TGTGCCAGCAGTAAGACTAGCGGCGACCAAGAGACCCAGTACTTC
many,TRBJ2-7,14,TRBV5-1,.,CASQEVGRSYEQYF,TGCGCCAGCCAAGAAGTGGGCAGATCCTACGAGCAGTACTTC
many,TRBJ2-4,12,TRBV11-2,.,CASSLSGDIQYF,TGTGCCAGCAGCTTGTCCGGAGACATTCAGTACTTC
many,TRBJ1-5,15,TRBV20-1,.,CSAPQRAGPNQPQHF,TGCAGTGCCCCCCAAAGGGCAGGGCCTAATCAGCCCCAGCATTTT
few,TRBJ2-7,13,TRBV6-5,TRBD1,CASSSRDSLEQYF,TGTGCCAGCAGTTCGAGGGACAGCCTCGAGCAGTACTTC
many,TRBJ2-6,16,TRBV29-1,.,CSVASGRAAGANVLTF,TGCAGCGTTGCCTCGGGTCGGGCAGCTGGGGCCAACGTCCTGACTTTC
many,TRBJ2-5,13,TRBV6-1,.,CASTPPPTGTQYF,TGTGCCAGCACTCCACCACCGACCGGGACCCAGTACTTC
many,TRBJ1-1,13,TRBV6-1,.,CASRGGWNTEAFF,TGTGCCAGCAGAGGGGGGTGGAACACTGAAGCTTTCTTT
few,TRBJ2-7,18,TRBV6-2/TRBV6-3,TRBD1,CASSYSIPAGGTNYEQYF,TGTGCCAGCAGTTACTCGATTCCGGCAGGGGGAACGAACTACGAGCAGTACTTC
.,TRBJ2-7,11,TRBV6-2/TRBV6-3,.,CASGTSGEQYF,TGTGCCAGCGGGACATCAGGCGAGCAGTACTTC
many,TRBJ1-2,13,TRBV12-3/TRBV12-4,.,CASSLALSQTHTF,TGTGCCAGCAGTTTAGCGCTAAGCCAAACCCACACCTTC